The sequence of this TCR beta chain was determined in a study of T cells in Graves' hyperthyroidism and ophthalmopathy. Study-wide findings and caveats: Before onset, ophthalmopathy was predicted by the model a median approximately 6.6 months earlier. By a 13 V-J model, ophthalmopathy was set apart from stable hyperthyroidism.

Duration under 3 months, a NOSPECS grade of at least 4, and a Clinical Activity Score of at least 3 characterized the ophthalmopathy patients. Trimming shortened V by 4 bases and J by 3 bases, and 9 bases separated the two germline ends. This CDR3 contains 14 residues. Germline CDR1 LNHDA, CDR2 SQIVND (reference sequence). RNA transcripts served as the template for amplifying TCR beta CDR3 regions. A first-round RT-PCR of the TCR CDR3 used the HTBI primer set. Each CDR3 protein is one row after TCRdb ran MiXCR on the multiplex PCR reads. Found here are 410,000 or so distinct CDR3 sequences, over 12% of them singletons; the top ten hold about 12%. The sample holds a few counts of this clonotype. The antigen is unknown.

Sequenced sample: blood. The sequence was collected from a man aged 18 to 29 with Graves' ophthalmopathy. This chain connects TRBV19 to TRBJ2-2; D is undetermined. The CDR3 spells CASSSEIYTGELFF. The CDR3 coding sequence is TGTGCCAGTAGTAGTGAGATTTACACCGGGGAGCTGTTTTTT.